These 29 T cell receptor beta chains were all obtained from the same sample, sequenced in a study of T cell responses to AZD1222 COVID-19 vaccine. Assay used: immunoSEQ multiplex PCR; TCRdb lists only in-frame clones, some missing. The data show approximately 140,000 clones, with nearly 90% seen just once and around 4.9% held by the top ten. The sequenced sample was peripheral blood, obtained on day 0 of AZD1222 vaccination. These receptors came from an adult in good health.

CDR3 DNA sequence: TGTGCCAGCAGTCGGACGGGAGAGCAGCCCCAGCATTTT. Its protein product is CASSRTGEQPQHF. The chain uses TRBV12-3 or TRBV12-4 and TRBJ1-5, with D uncertain. Trimming left V 5 bases short and J 7 bases short, with 12 bases between. The CDR3 is 13 residues long.

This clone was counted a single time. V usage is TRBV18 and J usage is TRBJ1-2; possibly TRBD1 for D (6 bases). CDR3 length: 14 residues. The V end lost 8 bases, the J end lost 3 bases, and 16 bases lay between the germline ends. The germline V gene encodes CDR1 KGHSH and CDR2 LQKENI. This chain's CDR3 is CASRGSGGDYGYTF. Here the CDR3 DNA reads TGTGCCAGCCGCGGGTCGGGGGGCGACTATGGCTACACCTTC.

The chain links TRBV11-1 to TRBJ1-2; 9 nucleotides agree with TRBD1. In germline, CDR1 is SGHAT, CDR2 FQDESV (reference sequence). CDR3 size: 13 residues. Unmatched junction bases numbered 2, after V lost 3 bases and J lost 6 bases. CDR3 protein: CASSFRTGDGYTF. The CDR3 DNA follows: TGTGCCAGCAGCTTTAGGACAGGGGATGGCTACACCTTC. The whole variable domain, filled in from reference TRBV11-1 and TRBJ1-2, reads EAEVAQSPRYKITEKSQAVAFWCDPISGHATLYWYRQILGQGPELLVQFQDESVVDDSQLPKDRFSAERLKGVDSTLKIQPAELGDSAMYLCASSFRTGDGYTFGSGTRLTVV.

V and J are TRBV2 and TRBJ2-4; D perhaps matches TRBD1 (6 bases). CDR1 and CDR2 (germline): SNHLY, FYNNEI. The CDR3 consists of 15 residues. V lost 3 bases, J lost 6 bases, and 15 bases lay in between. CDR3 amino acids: CASSDPGTGRNIQYF. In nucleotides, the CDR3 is TGTGCCAGCAGTGATCCAGGCACAGGGCGAAACATTCAGTACTTC.

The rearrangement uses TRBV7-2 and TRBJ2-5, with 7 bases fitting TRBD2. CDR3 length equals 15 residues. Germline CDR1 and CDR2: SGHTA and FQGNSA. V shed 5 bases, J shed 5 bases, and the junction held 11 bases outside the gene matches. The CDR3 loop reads CASSLLGGAAETQYF. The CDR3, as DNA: TGTGCCAGCAGCCTTTTGGGAGGGGCGGCGGAGACCCAGTACTTC.

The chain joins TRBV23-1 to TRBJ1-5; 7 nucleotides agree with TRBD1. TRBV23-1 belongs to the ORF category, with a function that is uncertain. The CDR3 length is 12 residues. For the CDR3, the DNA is TGCGGTGACCGGGACAGTAATCAGCCCCAGCATTTT. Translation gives CGDRDSNQPQHF.

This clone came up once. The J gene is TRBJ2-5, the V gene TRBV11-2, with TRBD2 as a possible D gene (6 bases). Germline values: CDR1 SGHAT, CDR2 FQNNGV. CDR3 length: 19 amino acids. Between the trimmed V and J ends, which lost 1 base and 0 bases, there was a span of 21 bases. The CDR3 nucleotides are TGTGCCAGCAGCTTAGGTTCAGTGGAGGGGCTAAGAAACCAAGAGACCCAGTACTTC. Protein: CASSLGSVEGLRNQETQYF.

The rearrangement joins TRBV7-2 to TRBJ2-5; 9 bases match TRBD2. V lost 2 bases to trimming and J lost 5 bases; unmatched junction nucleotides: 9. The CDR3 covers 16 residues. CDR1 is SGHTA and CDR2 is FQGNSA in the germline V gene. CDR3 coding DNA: TGTGCCAGCAGCTTACGTCGAAGCGGGAGGTTCGAGACCCAGTACTTC. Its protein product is CASSLRRSGRFETQYF.

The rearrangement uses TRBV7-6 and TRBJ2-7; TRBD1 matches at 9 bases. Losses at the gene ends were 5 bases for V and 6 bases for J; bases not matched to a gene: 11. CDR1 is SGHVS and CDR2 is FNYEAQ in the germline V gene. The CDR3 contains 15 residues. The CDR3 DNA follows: TGTGCCAGCAGCCCAGTCACGGACAGGGGTATCGAGCAGTACTTC. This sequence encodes CASSPVTDRGIEQYF. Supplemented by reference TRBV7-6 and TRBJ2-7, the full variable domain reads GAGVSQSPRYKVTKRGQDVALRCDPISGHVSLYWYRQALGQGPEFLTYFNYEAQQDKSGLPNDRFSAERPEGSISTLTIQRTEQRDSAMYRCASSPVTDRGIEQYFGPGTRLTVT.

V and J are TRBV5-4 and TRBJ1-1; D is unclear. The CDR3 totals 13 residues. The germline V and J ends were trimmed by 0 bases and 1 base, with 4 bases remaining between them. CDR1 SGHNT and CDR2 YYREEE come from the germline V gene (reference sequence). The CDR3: CASSLAGNTEAFF. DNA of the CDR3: TGTGCCAGCAGCTTGGCGGGGAACACTGAAGCTTTCTTT.

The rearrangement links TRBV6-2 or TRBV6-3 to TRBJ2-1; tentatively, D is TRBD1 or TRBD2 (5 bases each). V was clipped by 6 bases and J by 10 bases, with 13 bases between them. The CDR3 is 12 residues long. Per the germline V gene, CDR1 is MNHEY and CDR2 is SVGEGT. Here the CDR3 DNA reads TGTGCCAGCAGCCGCCGGGGCCGGGAGCAGTTCTTC. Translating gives CASSRRGREQFF.

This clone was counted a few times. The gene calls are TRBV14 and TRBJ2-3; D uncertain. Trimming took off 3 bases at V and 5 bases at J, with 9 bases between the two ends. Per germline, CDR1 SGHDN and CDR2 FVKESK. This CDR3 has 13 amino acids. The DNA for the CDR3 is TGTGCCAGCAGCCAGGACCTCGGAGATACGCAGTATTTT. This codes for CASSQDLGDTQYF.

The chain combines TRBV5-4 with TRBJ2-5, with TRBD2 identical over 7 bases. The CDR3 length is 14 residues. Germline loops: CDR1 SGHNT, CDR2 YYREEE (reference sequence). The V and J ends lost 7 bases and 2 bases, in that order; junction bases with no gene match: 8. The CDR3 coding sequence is TGTGCCAGCTTCGCGGGAGCCGGTCAAGAGACCCAGTACTTC. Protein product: CASFAGAGQETQYF.

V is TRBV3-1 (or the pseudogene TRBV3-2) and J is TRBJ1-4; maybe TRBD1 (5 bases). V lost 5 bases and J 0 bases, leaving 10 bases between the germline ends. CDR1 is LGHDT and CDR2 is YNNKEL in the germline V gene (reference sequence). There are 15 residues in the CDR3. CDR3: CASSLDSATNEKLFF. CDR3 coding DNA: TGTGCCAGCAGCTTAGACAGTGCAACTAATGAAAAACTGTTTTTT.

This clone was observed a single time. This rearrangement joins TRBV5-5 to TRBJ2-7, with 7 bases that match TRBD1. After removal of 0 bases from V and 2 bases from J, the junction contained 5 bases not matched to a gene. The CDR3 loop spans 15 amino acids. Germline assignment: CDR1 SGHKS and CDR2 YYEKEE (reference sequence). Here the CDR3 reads CASSLEQGRTYEQYF. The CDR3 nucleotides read TGTGCCAGCAGCTTGGAACAGGGGCGAACCTACGAGCAGTACTTC.

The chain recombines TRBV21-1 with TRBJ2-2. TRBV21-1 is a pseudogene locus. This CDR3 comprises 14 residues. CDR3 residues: CASSPTLETGELFF. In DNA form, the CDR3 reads TGTGCCAGCAGCCCGACCCTCGAGACCGGGGAGCTGTTTTTT.

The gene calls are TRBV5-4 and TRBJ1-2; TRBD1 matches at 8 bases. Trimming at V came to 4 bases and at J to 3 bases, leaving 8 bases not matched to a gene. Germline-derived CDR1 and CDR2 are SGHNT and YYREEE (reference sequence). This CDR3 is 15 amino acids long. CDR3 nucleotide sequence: TGTGCCAGCAGCGCCCCCAGGGGGCAGGACTATGGCTACACCTTC. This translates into CASSAPRGQDYGYTF.

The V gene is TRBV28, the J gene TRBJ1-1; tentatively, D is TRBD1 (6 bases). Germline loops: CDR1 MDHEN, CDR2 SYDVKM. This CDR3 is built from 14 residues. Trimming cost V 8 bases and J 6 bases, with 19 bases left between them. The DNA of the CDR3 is TGTGCCAGCGACAGGACTCCTCTGGGGGCTGAAGCTTTCTTT. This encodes CASDRTPLGAEAFF.

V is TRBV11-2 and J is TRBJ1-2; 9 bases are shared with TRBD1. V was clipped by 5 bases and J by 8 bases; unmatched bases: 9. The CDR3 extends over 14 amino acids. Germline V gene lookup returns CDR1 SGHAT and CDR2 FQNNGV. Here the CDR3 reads CASSASGTGFGYTF. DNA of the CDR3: TGTGCCAGCAGCGCCTCCGGGACAGGGTTCGGCTACACCTTC.

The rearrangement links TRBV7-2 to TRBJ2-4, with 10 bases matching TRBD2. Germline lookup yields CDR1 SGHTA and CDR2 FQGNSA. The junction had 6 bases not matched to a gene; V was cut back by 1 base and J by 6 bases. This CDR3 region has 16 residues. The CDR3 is CASSLGAGGRGNIQYF. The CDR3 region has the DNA TGTGCCAGCAGCTTAGGAGCGGGAGGGCGGGGAAACATTCAGTACTTC.

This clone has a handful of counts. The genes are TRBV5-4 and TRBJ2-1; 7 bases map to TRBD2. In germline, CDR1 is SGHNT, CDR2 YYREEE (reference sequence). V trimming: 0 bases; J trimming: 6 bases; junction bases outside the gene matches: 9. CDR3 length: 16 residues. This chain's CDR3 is CASSLDGTTLGNEQFF. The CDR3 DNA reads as TGTGCCAGCAGCTTGGATGGGACTACCCTCGGCAATGAGCAGTTCTTC.

The CDR3 DNA sequence: TGCGCCAGCAGCTTTAAAGAGGGACAGGTTCTTCAGGGGACCGGGGAGCTGTTTTTT. Encoded protein: CASSFKEGQVLQGTGELFF. The chain uses TRBV5-1 and TRBJ2-2; 8 bases match TRBD1. In germline, CDR1 is SGHRS, CDR2 YFSETQ. This CDR3 comprises 19 residues. Germline trimming cut 2 bases from V and 5 bases from J; bases unmatched to any gene: 17.

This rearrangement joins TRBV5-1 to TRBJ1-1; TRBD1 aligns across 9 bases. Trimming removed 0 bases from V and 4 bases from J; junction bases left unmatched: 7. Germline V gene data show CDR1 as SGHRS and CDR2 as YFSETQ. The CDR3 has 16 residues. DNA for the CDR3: TGCGCCAGCAGCTTGGGAGGACAGGGGTATGGCACTGAAGCTTTCTTT. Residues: CASSLGGQGYGTEAFF.

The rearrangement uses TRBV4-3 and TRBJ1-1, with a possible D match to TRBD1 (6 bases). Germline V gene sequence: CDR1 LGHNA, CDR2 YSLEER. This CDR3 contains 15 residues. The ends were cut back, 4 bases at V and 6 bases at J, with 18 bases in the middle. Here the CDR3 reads CASSPMGAGTPEAFF. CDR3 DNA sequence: TGCGCCAGCAGCCCGATGGGGGCCGGAACCCCTGAAGCTTTCTTT.

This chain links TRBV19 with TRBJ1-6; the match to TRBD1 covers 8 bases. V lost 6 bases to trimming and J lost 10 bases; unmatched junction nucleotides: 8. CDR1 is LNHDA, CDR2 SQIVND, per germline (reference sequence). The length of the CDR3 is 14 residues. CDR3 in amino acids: CASRMQGAHSPLHF. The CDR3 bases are TGTGCCAGTAGAATGCAGGGGGCCCACTCACCCCTCCACTTT.

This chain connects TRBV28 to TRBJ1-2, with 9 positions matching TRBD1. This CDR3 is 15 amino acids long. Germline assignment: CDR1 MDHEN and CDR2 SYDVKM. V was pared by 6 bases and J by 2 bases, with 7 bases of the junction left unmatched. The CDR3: CASRAGGTGNYGYTF. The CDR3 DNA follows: TGTGCCAGCAGGGCGGGGGGGACAGGGAACTATGGCTACACCTTC.

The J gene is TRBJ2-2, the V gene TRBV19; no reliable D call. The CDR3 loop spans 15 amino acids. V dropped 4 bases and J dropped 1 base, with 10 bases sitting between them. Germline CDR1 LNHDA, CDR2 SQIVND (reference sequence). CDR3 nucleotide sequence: TGTGCCAGTAGTAGCCCCAGAAGGAACACCGGGGAGCTGTTTTTT. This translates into CASSSPRRNTGELFF.

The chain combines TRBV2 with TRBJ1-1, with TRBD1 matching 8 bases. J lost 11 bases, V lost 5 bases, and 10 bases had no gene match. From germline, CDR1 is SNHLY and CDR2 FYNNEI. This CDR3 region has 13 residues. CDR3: CASSFGQGSSAFF. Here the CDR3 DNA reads TGTGCCAGCAGTTTTGGACAGGGTTCGTCGGCTTTCTTT.

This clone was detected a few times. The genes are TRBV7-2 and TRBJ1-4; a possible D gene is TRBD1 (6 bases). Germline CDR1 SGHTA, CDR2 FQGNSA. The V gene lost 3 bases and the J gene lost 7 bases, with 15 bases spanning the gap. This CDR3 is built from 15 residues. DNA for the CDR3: TGTGCCAGCAGCTTCGTAGGGGGGGGCGGTGAAAAACTGTTTTTT. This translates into CASSFVGGGGEKLFF.